This T cell receptor (beta chain) was found in a study of CD8 T cells in ankylosing spondylitis. Notes on the study in general: Earlier literature documents some of the motif variants in reactive arthritis synovial fluid and blood. Blood of patients with ankylosing spondylitis appeared to be characterized by a TCR beta motif of several highly homologous variants.

The TCR beta libraries were generated through quantitative 5'-RACE incorporating molecular barcodes. TCRdb re-called the 5' RACE reads through MiXCR, storing one row per CDR3 protein. The repertoire has 300,000 to 400,000 distinct CDR3 sequences, about a fifth of them found once; the top ten carry around 16%. Trimming shortened V by 5 bases and J by 4 bases, and 27 bases separated the two germline ends. CDR1 is SQVTM, CDR2 ANQGSEA, per germline. CDR3 length: 17 residues. Note on this clonotype: Its antigen remains unidentified.

The chain employs TRBV29-1 and TRBJ2-7, with D perhaps matching TRBD1 or TRBD2 (5 bases each). The specimen was blood, either unsorted or a sorted T cell fraction (not recorded which). This TCR came from a male donor with ankylosing spondylitis. CDR3 sequence reads: CSVSPRRQGRPIYEQYF. Written as DNA, the CDR3 is TGCAGCGTTTCCCCCCGTCGGCAGGGACGGCCGATTTACGAGCAGTACTTC.